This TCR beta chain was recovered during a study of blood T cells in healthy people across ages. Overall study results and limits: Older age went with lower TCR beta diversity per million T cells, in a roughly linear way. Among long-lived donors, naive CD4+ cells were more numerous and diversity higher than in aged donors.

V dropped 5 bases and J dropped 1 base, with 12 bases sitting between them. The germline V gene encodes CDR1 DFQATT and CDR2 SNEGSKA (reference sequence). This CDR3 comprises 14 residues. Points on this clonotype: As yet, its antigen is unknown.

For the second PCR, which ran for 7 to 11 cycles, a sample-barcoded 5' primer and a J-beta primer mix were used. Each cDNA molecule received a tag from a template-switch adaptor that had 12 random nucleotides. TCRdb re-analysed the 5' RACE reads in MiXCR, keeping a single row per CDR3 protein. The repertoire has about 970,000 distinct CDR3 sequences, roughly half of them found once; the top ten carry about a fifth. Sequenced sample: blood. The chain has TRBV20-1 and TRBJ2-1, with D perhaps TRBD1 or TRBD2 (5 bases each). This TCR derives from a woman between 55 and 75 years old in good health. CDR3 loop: CSASGEGSYNEQFF. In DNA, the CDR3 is TGCAGTGCTTCAGGCGAGGGGTCCTACAATGAGCAGTTCTTC.